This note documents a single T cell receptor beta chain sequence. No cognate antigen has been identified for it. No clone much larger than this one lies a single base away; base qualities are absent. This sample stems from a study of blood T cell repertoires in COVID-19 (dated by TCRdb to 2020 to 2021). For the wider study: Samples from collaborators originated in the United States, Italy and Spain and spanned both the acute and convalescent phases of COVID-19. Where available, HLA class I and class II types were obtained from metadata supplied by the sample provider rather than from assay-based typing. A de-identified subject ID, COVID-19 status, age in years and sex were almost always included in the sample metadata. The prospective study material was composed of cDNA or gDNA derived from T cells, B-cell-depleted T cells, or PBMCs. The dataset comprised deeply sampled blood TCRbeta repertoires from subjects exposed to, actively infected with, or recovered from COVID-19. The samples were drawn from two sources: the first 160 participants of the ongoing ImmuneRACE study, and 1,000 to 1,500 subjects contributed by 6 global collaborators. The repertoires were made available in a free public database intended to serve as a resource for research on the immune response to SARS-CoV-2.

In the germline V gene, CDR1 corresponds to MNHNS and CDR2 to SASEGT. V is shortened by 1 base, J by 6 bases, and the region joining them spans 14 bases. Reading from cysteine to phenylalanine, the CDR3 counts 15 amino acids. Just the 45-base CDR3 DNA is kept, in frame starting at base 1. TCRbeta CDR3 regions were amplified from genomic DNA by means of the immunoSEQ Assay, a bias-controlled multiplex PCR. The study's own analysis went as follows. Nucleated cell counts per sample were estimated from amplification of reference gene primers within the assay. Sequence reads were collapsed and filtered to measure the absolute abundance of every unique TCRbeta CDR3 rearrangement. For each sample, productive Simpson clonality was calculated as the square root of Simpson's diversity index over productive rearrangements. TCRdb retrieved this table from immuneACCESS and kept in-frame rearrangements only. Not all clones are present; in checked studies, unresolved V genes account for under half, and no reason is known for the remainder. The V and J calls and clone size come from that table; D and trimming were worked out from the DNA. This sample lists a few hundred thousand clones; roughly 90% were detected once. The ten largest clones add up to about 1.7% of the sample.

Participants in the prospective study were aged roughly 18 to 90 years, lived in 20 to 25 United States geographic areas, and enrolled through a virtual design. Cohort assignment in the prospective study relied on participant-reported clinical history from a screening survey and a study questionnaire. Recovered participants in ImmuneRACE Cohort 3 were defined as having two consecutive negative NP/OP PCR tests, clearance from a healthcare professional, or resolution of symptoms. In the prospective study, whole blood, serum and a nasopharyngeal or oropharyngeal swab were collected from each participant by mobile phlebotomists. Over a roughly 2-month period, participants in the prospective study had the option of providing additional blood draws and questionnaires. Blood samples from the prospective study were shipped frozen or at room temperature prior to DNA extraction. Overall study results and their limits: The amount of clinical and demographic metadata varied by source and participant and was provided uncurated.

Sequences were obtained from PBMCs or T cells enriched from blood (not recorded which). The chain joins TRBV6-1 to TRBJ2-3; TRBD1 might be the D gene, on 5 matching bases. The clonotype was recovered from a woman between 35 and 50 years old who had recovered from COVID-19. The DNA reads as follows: TGTGCCAGCAGTGAAGTGTTGGTTCAGGGCGATACGCAGTATTTT. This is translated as CASSEVLVQGDTQYF.